A single TCR beta chain is shown here with its context. The sample is drawn from a study of shared clonotypes between healthy human individuals. The protocol was immunoSEQ multiplex PCR, while the TCRdb copy is restricted to in-frame clones and leaves out a portion. The sample yields about 2.2 million clones, 80% to 95% seen once. Germline V gene lookup returns CDR1 SGDLS and CDR2 YYNGEE. V dropped 0 bases and J dropped 0; count of bases not matched to a gene: 5. The CDR3 is 17 amino acids. Naive CD8 cells, CD45RO-negative and positively selected for CCR7, excluded terminally differentiated effector memory CD45RA+ cells.

The clonotype originates from a man in his late teens or twenties in good health. Some clones in this sample may be carry-over from other donors' samples. This sequence joins TRBV9 and TRBJ1-3, with 8 positions matching TRBD1. Material for sequencing was naive CD8+ T cells from PBMCs. The CDR3 bases are TGTGCCAGCAGCGTAGGGACAGGGACCAGCTCTGGAAACACCATATATTTT. Amino acids: CASSVGTGTSSGNTIYF.